This entry features one T cell receptor beta chain sequence. The antigen is unknown. Primed by a sample-barcoded 5' primer and a J-beta primer mix, a second PCR proceeded for 7 to 11 cycles. Every single cDNA molecule received a tag from a template-switch adaptor with 12 random nucleotides. TCRdb independently ran MiXCR on the 5' RACE reads; one entry per CDR3 protein. The sample has approximately 1,700,000 distinct CDR3 sequences, about 39% seen once. Peripheral blood was drawn, about 10 milliliters per donor. Germline CDR1 reads SGHAT; CDR2 reads FQNNGV. Trimming took off 3 bases at V and 6 bases at J, with 10 bases between the two ends. The length of the CDR3 is 13 residues. These data are taken from a study of blood T cells in healthy people across ages. Findings and caveats of the study: Diversity of TCR beta correlated strongly with naive T cell percentage.

The TCR sequence derives from a human donor in good health. The chain has TRBV11-2 and TRBJ2-3; D may be TRBD2 (5 bases). Sequenced: blood. The CDR3 DNA is TGTGCCAGCAGCTTGGAGGTTCAGGATACGCAGTATTTT. Encoded protein: CASSLEVQDTQYF.